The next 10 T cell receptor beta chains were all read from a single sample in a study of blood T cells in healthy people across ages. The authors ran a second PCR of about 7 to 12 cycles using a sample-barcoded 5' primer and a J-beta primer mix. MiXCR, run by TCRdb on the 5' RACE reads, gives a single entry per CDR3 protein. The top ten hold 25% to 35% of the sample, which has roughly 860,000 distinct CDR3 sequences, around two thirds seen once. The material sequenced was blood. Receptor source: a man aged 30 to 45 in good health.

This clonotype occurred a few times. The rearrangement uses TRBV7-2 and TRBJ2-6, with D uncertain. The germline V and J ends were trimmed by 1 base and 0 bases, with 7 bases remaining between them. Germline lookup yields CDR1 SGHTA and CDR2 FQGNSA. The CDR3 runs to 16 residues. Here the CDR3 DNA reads TGTGCCAGCAGCTTAGTCCCGACCTCTGGGGCCAACGTCCTGACTTTC. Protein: CASSLVPTSGANVLTF.

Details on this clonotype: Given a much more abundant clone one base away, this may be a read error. The CDR3 region is CASSDSSGGADEQYF. In DNA form, the CDR3 reads TGTGCCAGCAGTGACTCTAGCGGGGGGGCAGATGAGCAGTACTTC. The gene calls are TRBV6-4 and TRBJ2-5; 11 bases align to TRBD2. CDR3 length equals 15 residues. Germline-derived CDR1 and CDR2 are MRHNA and SNTAGT. The V and J ends lost 0 bases and 11 bases, in that order; junction bases with no gene match: 8.

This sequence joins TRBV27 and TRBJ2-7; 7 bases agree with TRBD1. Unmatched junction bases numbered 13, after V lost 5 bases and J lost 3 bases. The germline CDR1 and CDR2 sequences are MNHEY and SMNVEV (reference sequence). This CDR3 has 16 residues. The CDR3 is CASSGDPTGLGYEQYF. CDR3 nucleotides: TGTGCCAGCAGTGGGGACCCGACAGGGTTAGGCTACGAGCAGTACTTC.

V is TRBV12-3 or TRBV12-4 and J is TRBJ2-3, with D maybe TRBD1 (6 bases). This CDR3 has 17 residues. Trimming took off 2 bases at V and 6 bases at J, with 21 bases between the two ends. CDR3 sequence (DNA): TGTGCCAGCAGTTTAACGGCGAGGAGTAGTGGGGGCGATACGCAGTATTTT. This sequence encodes CASSLTARSSGGDTQYF.

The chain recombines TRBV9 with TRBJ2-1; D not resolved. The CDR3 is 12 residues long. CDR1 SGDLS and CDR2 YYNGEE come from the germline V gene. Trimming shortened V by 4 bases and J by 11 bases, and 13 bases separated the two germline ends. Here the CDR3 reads CASSPRRNKQFF. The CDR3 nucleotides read TGTGCCAGCAGCCCCCGGCGGAATAAGCAGTTCTTC.

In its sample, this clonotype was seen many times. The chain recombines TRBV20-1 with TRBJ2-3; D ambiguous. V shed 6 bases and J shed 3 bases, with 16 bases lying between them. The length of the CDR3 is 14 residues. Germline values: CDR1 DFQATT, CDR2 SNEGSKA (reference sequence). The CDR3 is CSAVVGLGTDTQYF. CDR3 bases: TGCAGTGCCGTGGTGGGCCTAGGGACAGATACGCAGTATTTT.

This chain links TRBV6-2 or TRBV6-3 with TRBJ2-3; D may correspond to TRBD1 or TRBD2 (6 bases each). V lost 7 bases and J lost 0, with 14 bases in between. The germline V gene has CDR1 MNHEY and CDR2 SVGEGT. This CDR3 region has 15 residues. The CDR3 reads CASNGGPGSTDTQYF. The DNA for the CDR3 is TGTGCCAGCAATGGGGGGCCGGGAAGCACAGATACGCAGTATTTT.

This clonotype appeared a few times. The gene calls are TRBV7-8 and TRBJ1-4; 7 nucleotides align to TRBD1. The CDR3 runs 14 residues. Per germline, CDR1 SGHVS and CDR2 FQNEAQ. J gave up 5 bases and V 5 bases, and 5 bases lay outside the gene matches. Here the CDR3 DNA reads TGTGCCAGCAGCCCACAGGGGATGAATGAAAAACTGTTTTTT. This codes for CASSPQGMNEKLFF. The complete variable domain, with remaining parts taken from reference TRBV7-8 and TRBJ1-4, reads GAGVSQSPRYKVAKRGQDVALRCDPISGHVSLFWYQQALGQGPEFLTYFQNEAQLDKSGLPSDRFFAERPEGSVSTLKIQRTQQEDSAVYLCASSPQGMNEKLFFGSGTQLSVL.

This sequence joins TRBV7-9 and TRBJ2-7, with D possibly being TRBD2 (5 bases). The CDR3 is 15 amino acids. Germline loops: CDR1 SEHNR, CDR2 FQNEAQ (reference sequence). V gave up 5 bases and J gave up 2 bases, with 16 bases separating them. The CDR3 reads CASSQAAPEAYEQYF. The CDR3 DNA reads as TGTGCCAGCAGCCAGGCAGCGCCGGAGGCCTACGAGCAGTACTTC.

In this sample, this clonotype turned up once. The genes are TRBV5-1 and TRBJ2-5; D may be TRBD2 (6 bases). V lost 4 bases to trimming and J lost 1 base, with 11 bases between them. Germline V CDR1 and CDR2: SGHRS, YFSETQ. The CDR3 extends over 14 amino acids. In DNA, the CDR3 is TGCGCCAGCAGCGGAGGGGCTATCCAAGAGACCCAGTACTTC. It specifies CASSGGAIQETQYF.